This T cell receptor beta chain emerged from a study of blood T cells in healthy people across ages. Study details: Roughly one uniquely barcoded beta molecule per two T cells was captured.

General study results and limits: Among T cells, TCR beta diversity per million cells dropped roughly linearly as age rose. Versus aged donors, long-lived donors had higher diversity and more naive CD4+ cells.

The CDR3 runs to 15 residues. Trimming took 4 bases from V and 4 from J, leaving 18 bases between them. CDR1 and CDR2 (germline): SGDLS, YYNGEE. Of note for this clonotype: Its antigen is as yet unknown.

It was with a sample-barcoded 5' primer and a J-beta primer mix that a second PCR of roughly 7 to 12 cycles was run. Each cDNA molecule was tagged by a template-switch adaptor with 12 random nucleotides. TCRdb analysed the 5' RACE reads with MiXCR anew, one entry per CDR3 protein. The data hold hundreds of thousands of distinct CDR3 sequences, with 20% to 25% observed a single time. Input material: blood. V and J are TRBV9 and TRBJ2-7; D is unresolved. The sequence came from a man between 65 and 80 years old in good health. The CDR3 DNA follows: TGTGCCAGCAGCCTTCACGAACTCGCCTGGTACGAGCAGTACTTC. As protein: CASSLHELAWYEQYF.